The entry below gives a single T cell receptor beta chain sequence along with its context. The antigen remains undetermined. The data originate from a study of cytomegalovirus exposure and HLA in healthy donors. Study information: An early release of data contained about 85 million unique TCRs, which came from HLA-typed donors.

CDR1 and CDR2 from the germline V gene are MNHNS and SASEGT. V shed 2 bases and J shed 6 bases, with 13 bases lying between them. The CDR3 totals 15 residues. It was with 60 Vbeta and 13 Jbeta primers that the PCR ran. Original processing notes: The count from a later analysis was some 76 million unique TCR beta chains, some 12 million of them shared. Data came from immunoSEQ multiplex PCR; TCRdb stores just in-frame clones and leaves some out. That table supplies the V and J calls and clone size; D and trimming were determined from the DNA. This sample's table reports about 130,000 clones. Study observations and caveats: A reported reduction in N-insertions relative to the 666-donor mean was seen in an Asian-associated ancestry cluster in a later analysis. TCR beta V segments were, for the most part, productive about 87% or about 30% of the time in an earlier analysis.

The rearrangement uses TRBV6-1 and TRBJ2-2; D may be TRBD2 (6 bases). Sequenced sample: PBMCs. The sequence came from a woman aged 55-75 years in good health and CMV-seronegative. The CDR3 is CASSEFVAGPGELFF. The CDR3 region has the DNA TGTGCCAGCAGTGAATTTGTGGCGGGGCCCGGGGAGCTGTTTTTT.